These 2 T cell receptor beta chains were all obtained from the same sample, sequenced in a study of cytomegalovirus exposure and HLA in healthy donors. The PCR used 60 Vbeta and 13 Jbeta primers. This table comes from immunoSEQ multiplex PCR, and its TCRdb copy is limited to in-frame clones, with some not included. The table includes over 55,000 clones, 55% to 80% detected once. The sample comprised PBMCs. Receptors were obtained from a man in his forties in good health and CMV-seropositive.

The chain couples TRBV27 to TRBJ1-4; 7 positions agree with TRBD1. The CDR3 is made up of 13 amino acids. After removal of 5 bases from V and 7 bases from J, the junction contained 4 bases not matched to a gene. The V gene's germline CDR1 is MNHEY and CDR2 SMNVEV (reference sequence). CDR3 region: CASSAGQFEKLFF. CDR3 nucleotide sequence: TGTGCCAGCAGTGCGGGACAGTTTGAAAAACTGTTTTTT.

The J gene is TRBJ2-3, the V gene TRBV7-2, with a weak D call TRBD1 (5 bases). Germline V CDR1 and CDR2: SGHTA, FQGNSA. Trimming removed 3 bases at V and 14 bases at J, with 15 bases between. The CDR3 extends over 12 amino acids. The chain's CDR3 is CASSLAGLSGYF. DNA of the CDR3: TGTGCCAGCAGCTTGGCAGGGCTATCTGGGTATTTT.